These 2 T cell receptor beta chains originate from one sample sequenced in a study of T cells in Graves' hyperthyroidism and ophthalmopathy. What was amplified from RNA transcripts were TCR beta CDR3 regions. The primer set for the first-round RT-PCR of the TCR CDR3 was HTBI. Each CDR3 protein is one row after TCRdb ran MiXCR on the multiplex PCR reads. Of around 340,000 distinct CDR3 sequences detected, about 20% appear once; the ten largest clones hold around 47%. The specimen was blood. These receptors came from a woman aged 50 to 60 with Graves' hyperthyroidism.

The chain joins TRBV25-1 to TRBJ2-2, with 7 bases identical to TRBD1. This CDR3 spans 15 amino acids. Germline values: CDR1 MGHDK, CDR2 SYGVNS. J gave up 1 base and V 7 bases, and 6 bases lay outside the gene matches. The CDR3 sequence: CASTTGVGNTGELFF. CDR3 sequence (DNA): TGTGCCAGCACCACAGGGGTCGGGAACACCGGGGAGCTGTTTTTT.

This clonotype was detected only a few times. The genes are TRBV20-1 and TRBJ2-3; D is perhaps TRBD2 (5 bases). V was shortened by 1 base and J by 7 bases, with 18 bases between the two germline ends. CDR1 is DFQATT, CDR2 SNEGSKA, per germline (reference sequence). The CDR3 totals 15 residues. CDR3 nucleotide sequence: TGCAGTGCTAGAGCGCGGAATAGCGTAGAACATACGCAGTATTTT. It specifies CSARARNSVEHTQYF.